Sequencing of this TCR beta chain was carried out in a study of T cells in Graves' hyperthyroidism and ophthalmopathy. In the study overall: Any treatment followed the collection of peripheral blood at initial diagnosis.

Trimming removed 6 bases from V and 5 bases from J, with 14 bases in between. CDR1 is SGHTA, CDR2 FQGTGA, per germline. The CDR3 is made up of 14 amino acids. Amplification yielded TCR beta CDR3 regions, with RNA transcripts as the source. The TCR CDR3 first-round RT-PCR relied on the HTBI primer set. TCRdb fed the multiplex PCR reads into MiXCR, producing one record per CDR3 protein. The sample consists of 330,000 or so distinct CDR3 sequences, roughly a fifth of them appearing once. Together with thyroid ultrasound, orbital computed tomography, serum thyroxine and TRAb, clinical symptoms were used for diagnoses.

Material: blood. The receptor was derived from a man between 50 and 59 years old with Graves' ophthalmopathy. The rearrangement links TRBV7-3 to TRBJ2-4, with D perhaps matching TRBD2 (7 bases). The CDR3 loop is CASSHREGENIQYF. The CDR3 DNA sequence: TGTGCCAGCAGTCACAGGGAGGGCGAAAACATTCAGTACTTC.